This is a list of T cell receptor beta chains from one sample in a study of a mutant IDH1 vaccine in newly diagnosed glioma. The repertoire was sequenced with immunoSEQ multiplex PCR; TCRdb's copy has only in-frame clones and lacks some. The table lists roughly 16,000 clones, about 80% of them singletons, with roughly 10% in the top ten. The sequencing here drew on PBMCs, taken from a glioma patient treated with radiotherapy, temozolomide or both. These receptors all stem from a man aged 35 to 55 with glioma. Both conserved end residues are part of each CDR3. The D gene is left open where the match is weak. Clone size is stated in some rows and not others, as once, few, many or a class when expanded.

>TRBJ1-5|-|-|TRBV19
TGTGCCAGTCGGAACCTCCTTGGACGGGAAAATCAGCCCCAGCATTTT
CASRNLLGRENQPQHF
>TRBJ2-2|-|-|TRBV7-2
TGTGCCAGCAGCTTAATAGACTACGGTAACGGGGAGCTGTTTTTT
CASSLIDYGNGELFF
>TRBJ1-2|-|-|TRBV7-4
TGTGCCAGCAGAGCTCGAAAGACCTATGGCTACACCTTC
CASRARKTYGYTF
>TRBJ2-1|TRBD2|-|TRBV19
TGTGCCACCTGTAGCGGGACGAGCATCAGTGAGCAGTTCTTC
CATCSGTSISEQFF
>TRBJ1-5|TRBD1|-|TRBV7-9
TGTGCCAGCAGCCTGACAGGGGGCAATCAGCCCCAGCATTTT
CASSLTGGNQPQHF
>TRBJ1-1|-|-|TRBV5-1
TGCGCCAGCAGCTCGGAAGGGGAGAACACTGAAGCTTTCTTT
CASSSEGENTEAFF
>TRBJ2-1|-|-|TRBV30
TGTGCCTGGGGCAGCGGGCGGGCCTACAATGAGCAGTTCTTC
CAWGSGRAYNEQFF
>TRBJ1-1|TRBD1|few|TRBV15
TGTGCCACCAGCCCGCGACAGGGGTCGAACACTGAAGCTTTCTTT
CATSPRQGSNTEAFF
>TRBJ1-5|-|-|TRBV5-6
TGTGCCAGCAGCAAATGGTCCCTGTCAGGCAATCAGCCCCAGCATTTT
CASSKWSLSGNQPQHF
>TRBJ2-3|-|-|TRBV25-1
TGTGCCAGCAGTGACGGGACTCCTACAGAAGATACGCAGTATTTT
CASSDGTPTEDTQYF
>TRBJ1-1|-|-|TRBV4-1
TGCGCCAGCAGAATTTGGCCAGGGATTTTTAATGGCACTGAAGCTTTCTTT
CASRIWPGIFNGTEAFF
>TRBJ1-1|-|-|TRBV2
TGTGCCAGCAGTGATATAGCCCAGGGCCACACTGAAGCTTTCTTT
CASSDIAQGHTEAFF
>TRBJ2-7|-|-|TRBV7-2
TGTGCCAGCAGCTTATTGGGGCAGGGGTGGAACGAGCAGTACTTC
CASSLLGQGWNEQYF
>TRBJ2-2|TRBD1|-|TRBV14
TGTGCCAGCAGCCTCAAGGACAGGGGGCGAGCCGGGGAGCTGTTTTTT
CASSLKDRGRAGELFF
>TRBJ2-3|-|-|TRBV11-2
TGTGCCAGCAGCTCCCCGGGATCTAGCACAGATACGCAGTATTTT
CASSSPGSSTDTQYF
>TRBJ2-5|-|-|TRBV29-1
TGCAGCGTTGAACGGGGGAGTGTAGGAGAGACCCAGTACTTC
CSVERGSVGETQYF
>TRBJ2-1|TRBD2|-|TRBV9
TGTGCCAGCAGCCCAGCGGGAGGACACCTTGCGAGGAATGAGCAGTTCTTC
CASSPAGGHLARNEQFF
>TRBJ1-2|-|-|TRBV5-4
TGTGCCAGCAGCCATGGACACCGGGACCTATGGGATGACTACACCTTC
CASSHGHRDLWDDYTF
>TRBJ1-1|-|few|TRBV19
TGTGCCAGTCGTACGTGGGACACTGAAGCTTTCTTT
CASRTWDTEAFF
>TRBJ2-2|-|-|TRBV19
TGTGCCAGTAAAGGGGAAGGTGGCGGGGAGCTGTTTTTT
CASKGEGGGELFF
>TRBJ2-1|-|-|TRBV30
TGTGCCTGGAGTCCCGGGTTCGACAATGAGCAGTTCTTC
CAWSPGFDNEQFF
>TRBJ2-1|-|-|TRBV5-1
TGCGCCAGCAGCTCGTCCCGAGGGAAGAACAATGAGCAGTTCTTC
CASSSSRGKNNEQFF
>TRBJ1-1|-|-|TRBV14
TGTGCCAGCAGCCAAGGAAGTTTCGGCCAGGGCCGAGGAGCTTTCTTT
CASSQGSFGQGRGAFF
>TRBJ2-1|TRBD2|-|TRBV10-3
TGTGCCATCAGTGAGGCGACTAGCGGCTACAATGAGCAGTTCTTC
CAISEATSGYNEQFF
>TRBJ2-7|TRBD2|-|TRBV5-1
TGCGCCAGCAGCTCAGTTGCTAGCGGGACGTCCTACGAGCAGTACTTC
CASSSVASGTSYEQYF
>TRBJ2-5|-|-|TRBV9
TGTGCCAGCAGCGTAGAGTCAGGGGTTCTTGGGACAGAGACCCAGTACTTC
CASSVESGVLGTETQYF
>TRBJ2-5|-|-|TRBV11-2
TGTGCCAGCAGCTTAATGAGGGGCTCCCAAGAGACCCAGTACTTC
CASSLMRGSQETQYF
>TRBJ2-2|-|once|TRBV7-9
TGTGCCAGCAGCTTACAAGGAGGGGGCGGGGAGCTGTTTTTT
CASSLQGGGGELFF
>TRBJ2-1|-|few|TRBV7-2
TGTGCCAGCAGCTTAGCGCGAGGCAGTGAGCAGTTCTTC
CASSLARGSEQFF
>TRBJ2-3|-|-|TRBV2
TGTGCCAGCAACATAAGAGATACGCAGTATTTT
CASNIRDTQYF
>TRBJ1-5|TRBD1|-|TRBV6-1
TGTGCCAGCAGTGAATCTTACAGGGGAAATCAGCCCCAGCATTTT
CASSESYRGNQPQHF
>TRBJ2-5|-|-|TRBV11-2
TGTGCCAGCAGCTTAGAAGAGACCCAGTACTTC
CASSLEETQYF
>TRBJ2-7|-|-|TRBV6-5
TGTGCCAGCAGTTCCGTCGGGCTTACCTACGAGCAGTACTTC
CASSSVGLTYEQYF
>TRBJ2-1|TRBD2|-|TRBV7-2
TGTGCCAGCAGCCTGGGACTAGCGGGGGGCAACAATGAGCAGTTCTTC
CASSLGLAGGNNEQFF
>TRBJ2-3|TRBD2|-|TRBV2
TGTGCCAGCAGTGAGCGGGAGGGCCGGACAGATACGCAGTATTTT
CASSEREGRTDTQYF
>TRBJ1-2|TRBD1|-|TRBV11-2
TGTGCCAGCAGCTTAGGCAGGGGGTCCTATGGCTACACCTTC
CASSLGRGSYGYTF
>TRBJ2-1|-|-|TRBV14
TGTGCCAGCAGCCAACGCCGGGCGAACAATGAGCAGTTCTTC
CASSQRRANNEQFF
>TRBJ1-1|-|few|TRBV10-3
TGTGCCATCAGTGAGTCCGTGAACACTGAAGCTTTCTTT
CAISESVNTEAFF
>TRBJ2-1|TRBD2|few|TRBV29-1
TGCAGCCCGACTAGCCACAATGAGCAGTTCTTC
CSPTSHNEQFF
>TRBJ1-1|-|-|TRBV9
TGTGCCAGCAGCTACTCCGACAGATTGAACACTGAAGCTTTCTTT
CASSYSDRLNTEAFF
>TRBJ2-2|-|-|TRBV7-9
TGTGCCAGCAGCTTAAGCACGCTCGGAGGTGTGGAGCTGTTTTTT
CASSLSTLGGVELFF
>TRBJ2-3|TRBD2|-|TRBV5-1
TGCGCCAGCAGGTTGGGGACTAGCGGGACAGATACGCAGTATTTT
CASRLGTSGTDTQYF
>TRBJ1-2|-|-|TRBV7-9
TGTGCCAGCAGCTTGGGGGCAGTTGGCTACACCTTC
CASSLGAVGYTF